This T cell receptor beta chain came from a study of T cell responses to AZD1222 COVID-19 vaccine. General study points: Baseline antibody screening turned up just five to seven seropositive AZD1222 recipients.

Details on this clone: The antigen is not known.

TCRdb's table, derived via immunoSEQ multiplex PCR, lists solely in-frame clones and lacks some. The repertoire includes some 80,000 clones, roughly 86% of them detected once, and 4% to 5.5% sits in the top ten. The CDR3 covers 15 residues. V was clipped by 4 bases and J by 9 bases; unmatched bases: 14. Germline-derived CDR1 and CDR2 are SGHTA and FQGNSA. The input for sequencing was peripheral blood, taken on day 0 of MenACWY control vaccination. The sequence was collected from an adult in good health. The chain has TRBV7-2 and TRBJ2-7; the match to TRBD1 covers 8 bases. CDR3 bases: TGTGCCAGCAGCTCCAGGACAGGGACCACCGTGGGGCAGTACTTC. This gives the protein CASSSRTGTTVGQYF.